The 5 T cell receptor beta chains below all came from one sample that was sequenced in a study of CD8 T cells in ankylosing spondylitis. TCRdb called the 5' RACE reads again in MiXCR, with one record for every CDR3 protein. The data contain approximately 220,000 distinct CDR3 sequences, roughly 24% of them singletons. The specimen sequenced was blood, either unsorted or a sorted T cell fraction (not recorded which). These receptor sequences come from a male donor with ankylosing spondylitis or in good health (not recorded which).

This clonotype was recorded many times. The chain has TRBV6-2 or TRBV6-3 and TRBJ2-7, with 8 bases identical to TRBD2. From germline, CDR1 is MNHEY and CDR2 SVGEGT. The CDR3 is 18 residues long. V dropped 2 bases and J dropped 2; count of bases not matched to a gene: 14. CDR3 DNA: TGTGCCAGCAGTTACCGAGGGGGTAGCGGGATTGGCGCCTACGAGCAGTACTTC. It specifies CASSYRGGSGIGAYEQYF.

V and J are TRBV20-1 and TRBJ1-2, with 12 bases identical to TRBD1. Germline CDR1 DFQATT, CDR2 SNEGSKA (reference sequence). The CDR3 has 12 residues. V lost 3 bases to trimming and J lost 13 bases; unmatched junction nucleotides: 6. CDR3 sequence reads: CSARGQGALPTF. CDR3 sequence (DNA): TGCAGTGCTAGGGGACAGGGGGCCCTCCCCACCTTC.

Many counts were recorded for this clonotype. The chain has TRBV5-6 and TRBJ2-1, with 7 bases fitting TRBD2. V gave up 5 bases and J gave up 6 bases; unmatched junction bases: 5. Per germline, CDR1 SGHDT and CDR2 YYEEEE. This CDR3 is 13 amino acids long. CDR3 protein: CASRRASGNEQFF. Written as DNA, the CDR3 is TGTGCCAGCAGGAGGGCTAGCGGCAATGAGCAGTTCTTC.

The table lists this clonotype with many counts. The V and J genes are TRBV7-2 and TRBJ1-5; D gene ambiguous. CDR3 length: 13 amino acids. Germline CDR1 and CDR2: SGHTA and FQGNSA. V lost 2 bases and J 3 bases, leaving 5 bases between the germline ends. The CDR3, as DNA: TGTGCCAGCAGCTTAACGGACAATCAGCCCCAGCATTTT. Amino acid sequence: CASSLTDNQPQHF.

The rearrangement uses TRBV20-1 and TRBJ1-5, with 7 bases fitting TRBD1. CDR1 DFQATT and CDR2 SNEGSKA come from the germline V gene (reference sequence). The CDR3 loop spans 13 amino acids. V shed 6 bases and J 5 bases; nucleotides not matched to a gene: 7. The CDR3 reads CSANDRAHQPQHF. CDR3 bases: TGCAGTGCAAACGACAGGGCACATCAGCCCCAGCATTTT.